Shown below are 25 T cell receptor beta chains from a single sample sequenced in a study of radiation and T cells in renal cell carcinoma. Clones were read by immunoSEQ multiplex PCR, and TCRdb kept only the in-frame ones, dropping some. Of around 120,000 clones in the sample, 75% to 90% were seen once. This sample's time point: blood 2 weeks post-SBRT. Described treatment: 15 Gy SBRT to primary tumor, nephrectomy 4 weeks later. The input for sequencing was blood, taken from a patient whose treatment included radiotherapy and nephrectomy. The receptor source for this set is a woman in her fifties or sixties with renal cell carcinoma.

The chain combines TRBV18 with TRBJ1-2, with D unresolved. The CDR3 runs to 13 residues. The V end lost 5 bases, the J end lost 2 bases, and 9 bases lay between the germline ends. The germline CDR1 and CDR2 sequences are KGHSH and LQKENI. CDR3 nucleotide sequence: TGTGCCAGCTCAAGTCCGGGGAACTATGGCTACACCTTC. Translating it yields CASSSPGNYGYTF.

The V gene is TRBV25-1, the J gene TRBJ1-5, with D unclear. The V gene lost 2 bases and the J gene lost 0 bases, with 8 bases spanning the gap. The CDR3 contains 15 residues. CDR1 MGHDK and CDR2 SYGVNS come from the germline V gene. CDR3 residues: CASSEDGGSNQPQHF. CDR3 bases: TGTGCCAGCAGTGAAGACGGAGGTAGCAATCAGCCCCAGCATTTT.

CDR3 amino acids: CASSTRAYSYGYTF. The CDR3 bases are TGTGCCAGCAGCACCAGGGCGTATAGCTATGGCTACACCTTC. The chain recombines TRBV5-4 with TRBJ1-2; D perhaps matches TRBD1 (5 bases). Germline assignment: CDR1 SGHNT and CDR2 YYREEE (reference sequence). The CDR3 is 14 amino acids. Trimming shortened V by 4 bases and J by 4 bases, and 14 bases separated the two germline ends.

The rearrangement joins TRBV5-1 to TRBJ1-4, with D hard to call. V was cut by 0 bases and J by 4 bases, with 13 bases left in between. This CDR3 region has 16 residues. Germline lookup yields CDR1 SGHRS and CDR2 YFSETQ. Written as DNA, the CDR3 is TGCGCCAGCAGCTTGGCCTTGGGTGCCGGTAATGAAAAACTGTTTTTT. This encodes CASSLALGAGNEKLFF.

DNA of the CDR3: TGTGCCAGCAGCTTAGACGGGACAGCCCACGAGCAGTACTTC. The encoded protein is CASSLDGTAHEQYF. The chain has TRBV7-9 and TRBJ2-7; 7 bases fit TRBD1. The V gene end was trimmed by 1 base and the J gene end by 5 bases; junction bases not matched to a gene: 5. Germline CDR1 and CDR2: SEHNR and FQNEAQ (reference sequence). The CDR3 extends over 14 amino acids.

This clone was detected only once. The CDR3 bases are TGCGCCAGCCAGATAAGGACGGAACTAATCACAGATACGCAGTATTTT. Translating it yields CASQIRTELITDTQYF. This chain uses TRBV5-1 with TRBJ2-3; no clear D. The CDR3 is made up of 16 amino acids. Germline V lookup: CDR1 SGHRS, CDR2 YFSETQ. V lost 7 bases and J lost 2, with 20 bases in between.

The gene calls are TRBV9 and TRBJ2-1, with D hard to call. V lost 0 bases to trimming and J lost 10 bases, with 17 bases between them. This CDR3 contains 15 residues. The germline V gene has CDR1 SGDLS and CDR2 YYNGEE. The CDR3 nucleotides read TGTGCCAGCAGCGTAGAGATAGGGCCGTGGCGCGAGCAGTTCTTC. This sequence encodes CASSVEIGPWREQFF.

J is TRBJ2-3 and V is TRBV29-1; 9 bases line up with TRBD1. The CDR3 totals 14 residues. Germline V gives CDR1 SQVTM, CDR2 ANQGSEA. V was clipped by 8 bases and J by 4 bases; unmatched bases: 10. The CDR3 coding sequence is TGCAGCATAGATCCGAGGACAGGGGCAGATACGCAGTATTTT. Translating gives CSIDPRTGADTQYF.

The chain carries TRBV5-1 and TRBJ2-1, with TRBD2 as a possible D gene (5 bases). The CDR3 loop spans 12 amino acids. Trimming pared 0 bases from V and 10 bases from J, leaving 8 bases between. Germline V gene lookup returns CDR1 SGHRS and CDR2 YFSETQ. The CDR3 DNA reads TGCGCCAGCAGCTTGGACGGAGGCGAGCAGTTCTTC. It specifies CASSLDGGEQFF.

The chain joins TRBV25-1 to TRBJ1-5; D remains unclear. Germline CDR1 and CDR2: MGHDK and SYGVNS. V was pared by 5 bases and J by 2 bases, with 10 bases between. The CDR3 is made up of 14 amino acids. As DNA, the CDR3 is TGTGCCAGCAGTTTACTAGGAGGCAATCAGCCCCAGCATTTT. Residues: CASSLLGGNQPQHF.

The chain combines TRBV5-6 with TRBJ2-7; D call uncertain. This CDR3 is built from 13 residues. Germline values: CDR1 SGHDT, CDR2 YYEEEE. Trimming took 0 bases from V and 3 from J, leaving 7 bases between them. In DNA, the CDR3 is TGTGCCAGCAGCTTGGCGGGTTTCTACGAGCAGTACTTC. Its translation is CASSLAGFYEQYF.

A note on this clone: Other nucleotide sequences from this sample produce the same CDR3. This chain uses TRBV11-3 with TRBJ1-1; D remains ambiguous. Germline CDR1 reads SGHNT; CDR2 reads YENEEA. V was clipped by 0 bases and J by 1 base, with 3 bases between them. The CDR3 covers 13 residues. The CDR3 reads CASSLEGNTEAFF. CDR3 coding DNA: TGTGCCAGCAGCTTAGAAGGGAACACTGAAGCTTTCTTT.

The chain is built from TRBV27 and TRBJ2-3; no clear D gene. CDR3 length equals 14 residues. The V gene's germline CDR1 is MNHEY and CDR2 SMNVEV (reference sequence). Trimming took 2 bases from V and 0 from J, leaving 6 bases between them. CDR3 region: CASSLISSTDTQYF. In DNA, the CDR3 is TGTGCCAGCAGTTTAATCTCTAGCACAGATACGCAGTATTTT.

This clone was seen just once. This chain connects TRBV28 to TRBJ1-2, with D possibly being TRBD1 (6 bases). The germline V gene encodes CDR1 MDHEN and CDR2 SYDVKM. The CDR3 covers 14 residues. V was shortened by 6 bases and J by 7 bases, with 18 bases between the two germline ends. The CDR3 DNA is TGTGCCAGCAGGGAAAACCGGGACAATTCTGGCTACACCTTC. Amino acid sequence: CASRENRDNSGYTF.

The CDR3 coding sequence is TGTGCCAGCAGCTCACCTTATGGGACAAACTATGGCTACACCTTC. It codes for CASSSPYGTNYGYTF. The gene calls are TRBV7-2 and TRBJ1-2; perhaps TRBD1 as D (6 bases). There are 15 residues in the CDR3. Germline V gene data show CDR1 as SGHTA and CDR2 as FQGNSA. Trimming left V 4 bases short and J 2 bases short, with 14 bases between.

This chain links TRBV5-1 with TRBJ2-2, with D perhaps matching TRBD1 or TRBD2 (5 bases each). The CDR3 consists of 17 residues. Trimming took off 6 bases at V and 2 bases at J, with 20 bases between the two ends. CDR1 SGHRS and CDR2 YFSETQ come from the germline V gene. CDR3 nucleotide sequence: TGCGCCAGCATCCTGACTGCCGGGGCCGCCAACACCGGGGAGCTGTTTTTT. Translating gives CASILTAGAANTGELFF.

CDR3 loop: CASSDHGTGQETQYF. The CDR3 DNA reads TGTGCCAGCAGTGATCACGGGACAGGCCAAGAGACCCAGTACTTC. The J gene is TRBJ2-5, the V gene TRBV27; 8 bases map to TRBD1. Germline lookup yields CDR1 MNHEY and CDR2 SMNVEV (reference sequence). J was trimmed by 1 base and V by 5 bases; bases with no gene match: 6. There are 15 residues in the CDR3.

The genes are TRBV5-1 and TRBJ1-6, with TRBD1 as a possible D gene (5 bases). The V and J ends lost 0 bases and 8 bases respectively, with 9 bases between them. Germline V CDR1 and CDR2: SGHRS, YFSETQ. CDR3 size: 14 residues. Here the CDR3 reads CASSLVSGDSPLHF. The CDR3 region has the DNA TGCGCCAGCAGCTTGGTATCGGGGGATTCACCCCTCCACTTT. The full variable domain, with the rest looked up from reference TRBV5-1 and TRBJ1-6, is KAGVTQTPRYLIKTRGQQVTLSCSPISGHRSVSWYQQTPGQGLQFLFEYFSETQRNKGNFPGRFSGRQFSNSRSEMNVSTLELGDSALYLCASSLVSGDSPLHFGNGTRLTVT.

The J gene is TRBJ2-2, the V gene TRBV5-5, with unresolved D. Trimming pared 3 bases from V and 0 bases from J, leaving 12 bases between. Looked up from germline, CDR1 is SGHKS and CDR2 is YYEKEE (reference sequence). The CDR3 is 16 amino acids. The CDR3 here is CASSSLGASNTGELFF. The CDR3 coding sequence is TGTGCCAGCAGCTCCCTCGGTGCATCGAACACCGGGGAGCTGTTTTTT.

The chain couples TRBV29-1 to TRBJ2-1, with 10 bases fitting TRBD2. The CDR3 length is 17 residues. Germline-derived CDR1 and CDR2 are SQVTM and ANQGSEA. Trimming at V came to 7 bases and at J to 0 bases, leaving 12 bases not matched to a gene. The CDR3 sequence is CSAAGLAVSSSYNEQFF. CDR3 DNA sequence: TGCAGCGCCGCCGGACTAGCGGTATCAAGCTCCTACAATGAGCAGTTCTTC.

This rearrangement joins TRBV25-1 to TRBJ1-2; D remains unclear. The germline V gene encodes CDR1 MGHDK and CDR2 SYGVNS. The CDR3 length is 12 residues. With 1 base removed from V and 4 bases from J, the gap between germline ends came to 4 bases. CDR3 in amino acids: CASSESSYGYTF. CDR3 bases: TGTGCCAGCAGTGAATCTAGCTATGGCTACACCTTC.

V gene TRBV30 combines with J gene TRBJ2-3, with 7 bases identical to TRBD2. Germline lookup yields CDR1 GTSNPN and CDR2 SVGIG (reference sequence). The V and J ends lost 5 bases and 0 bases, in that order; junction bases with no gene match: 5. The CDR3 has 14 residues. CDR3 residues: CAWRPSGSTDTQYF. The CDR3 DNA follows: TGTGCCTGGCGGCCTAGCGGTAGCACAGATACGCAGTATTTT.

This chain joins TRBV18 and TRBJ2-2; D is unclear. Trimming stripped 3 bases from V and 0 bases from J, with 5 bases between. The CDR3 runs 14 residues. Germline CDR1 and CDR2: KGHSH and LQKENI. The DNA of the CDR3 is TGTGCCAGCTCACCCGTGACGAACACCGGGGAGCTGTTTTTT. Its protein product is CASSPVTNTGELFF.

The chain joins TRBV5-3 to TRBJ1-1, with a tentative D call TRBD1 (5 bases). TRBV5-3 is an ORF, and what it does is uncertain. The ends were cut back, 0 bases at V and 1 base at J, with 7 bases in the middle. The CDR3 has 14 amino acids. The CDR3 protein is CARSLDQGNTEAFF. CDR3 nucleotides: TGTGCCAGAAGCTTGGACCAGGGGAACACTGAAGCTTTCTTT.

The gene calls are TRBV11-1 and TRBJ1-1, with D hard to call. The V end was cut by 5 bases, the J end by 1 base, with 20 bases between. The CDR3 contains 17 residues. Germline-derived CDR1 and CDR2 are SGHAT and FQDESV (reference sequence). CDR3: CASSPRPGGPSNTEAFF. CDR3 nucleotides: TGTGCCAGCAGCCCCCGCCCGGGCGGGCCGTCGAACACTGAAGCTTTCTTT.